The 9 T cell receptor beta chains listed next were all sequenced from one sample in a study of T cells after yellow fever vaccination. A single record per CDR3 protein comes from TCRdb applying MiXCR to the 5' RACE reads. This sample has 300,000 or so distinct CDR3 sequences, with roughly 13% found just once. Here the sequenced sample was CD4+ T cells sorted from PBMCs, taken 45 days after the yellow fever booster vaccination. The receptors shown here come from a man aged 30 to 39 who received the YFV17D yellow fever vaccine.

This clonotype was picked up a small number of times. This sequence joins TRBV6-5 and TRBJ1-4; 8 nucleotides line up with TRBD1. The germline V gene has CDR1 MNHEY and CDR2 SVGAGI. V was pared by 4 bases and J by 8 bases, with 6 bases of the junction left unmatched. CDR3 length: 14 residues. The CDR3 region has the DNA TGTGCCAGCAGTTCGGACAGGGCCGAGGAAAAACTGTTTTTT. Protein: CASSSDRAEEKLFF.

This clonotype was detected a few times. This rearrangement joins TRBV5-1 to TRBJ1-1; D ambiguous. The CDR3 loop spans 11 amino acids. Germline V CDR1 and CDR2: SGHRS, YFSETQ. V dropped 9 bases and J dropped 4 bases, with 10 bases sitting between them. DNA of the CDR3: TGCGCCATCCCCCTCCGCACTGAAGCTTTCTTT. Encoded protein: CAIPLRTEAFF.

This clonotype was recorded a few times. The chain couples TRBV12-3 or TRBV12-4 to TRBJ2-7; D not resolved. The germline V and J ends were trimmed by 6 bases and 6 bases, with 9 bases remaining between them. The CDR3 length is 11 residues. CDR3 bases: TGTGCCAGCAGAGGGCGCTCCGAGCAGTACTTC. It specifies CASRGRSEQYF.

The chain combines TRBV5-1 with TRBJ2-1; 15 bases match TRBD2. V was clipped by 2 bases and J by 3 bases; unmatched bases: 3. This CDR3 spans 17 amino acids. The V gene's germline CDR1 is SGHRS and CDR2 YFSETQ. CDR3 nucleotides: TGCGCCAGCAGCTTTCGGGGACTAGCGGGAGGCTACAATGAGCAGTTCTTC. It yields the protein CASSFRGLAGGYNEQFF.

This chain connects TRBV5-1 to TRBJ2-1; 11 bases map to TRBD2. This CDR3 comprises 19 residues. The germline V gene encodes CDR1 SGHRS and CDR2 YFSETQ. V shed 4 bases and J 2 bases; nucleotides not matched to a gene: 14. CDR3 sequence (DNA): TGCGCCAGCAGCCCCGGGACTAGCGGACGACCGGATACCTACAATGAGCAGTTCTTC. Translation gives CASSPGTSGRPDTYNEQFF.

This clonotype came up a few times. The chain joins TRBV20-1 to TRBJ2-5; 8 bases map to TRBD1. The germline CDR1 and CDR2 sequences are DFQATT and SNEGSKA (reference sequence). The CDR3 runs 15 residues. Trimming at V came to 6 bases and at J to 4 bases, leaving 13 bases not matched to a gene. Written as DNA, the CDR3 is TGCAGTGCACCGAGTGACAGGGGTTGGGTAGAGACCCAGTACTTC. Translating it yields CSAPSDRGWVETQYF.

The chain is built from TRBV4-3 and TRBJ2-1; 7 bases are shared with TRBD1. The germline gives CDR1 LGHNA, CDR2 YSLEER. J was trimmed by 8 bases and V by 1 base; bases with no gene match: 8. The length of the CDR3 is 15 residues. CDR3 amino acids: CASSQAGQAVDEQFF. CDR3 bases: TGCGCCAGCAGCCAAGCAGGACAGGCGGTGGATGAGCAGTTCTTC.

The genes are TRBV7-2 and TRBJ2-1, with TRBD2 matching over 13 bases. Per germline, CDR1 SGHTA and CDR2 FQGNSA. The CDR3 loop spans 15 amino acids. The V segment lost 5 bases and the J segment 5 bases; nucleotides outside the gene matches: 3. The CDR3 DNA is TGTGCCAGCAGCGCGACTAGCGGGAGGAACAATGAGCAGTTCTTC. It is translated as CASSATSGRNNEQFF. Together with reference TRBV7-2 and TRBJ2-1, the CDR3 gives the full variable domain: GAGVSQSPSNKVTEKGKDVELRCDPISGHTALYWYRQSLGQGLEFLIYFQGNSAPDKSGLPSDRFSAERTGGSVSTLTIQRTQQEDSAVYLCASSATSGRNNEQFFGPGTRLTVL.

This clonotype was detected only a few times. This chain connects TRBV6-2 or TRBV6-3 to TRBJ2-1, with D unclear. V was cut by 4 bases and J by 8 bases, with 15 bases left in between. Germline V gene lookup returns CDR1 MNHEY and CDR2 SVGEGT. The CDR3 is made up of 14 amino acids. CDR3 DNA: TGTGCCAGCAGTTCCCGTCAACGATGGGATGAGCAGTTCTTC. This encodes CASSSRQRWDEQFF.